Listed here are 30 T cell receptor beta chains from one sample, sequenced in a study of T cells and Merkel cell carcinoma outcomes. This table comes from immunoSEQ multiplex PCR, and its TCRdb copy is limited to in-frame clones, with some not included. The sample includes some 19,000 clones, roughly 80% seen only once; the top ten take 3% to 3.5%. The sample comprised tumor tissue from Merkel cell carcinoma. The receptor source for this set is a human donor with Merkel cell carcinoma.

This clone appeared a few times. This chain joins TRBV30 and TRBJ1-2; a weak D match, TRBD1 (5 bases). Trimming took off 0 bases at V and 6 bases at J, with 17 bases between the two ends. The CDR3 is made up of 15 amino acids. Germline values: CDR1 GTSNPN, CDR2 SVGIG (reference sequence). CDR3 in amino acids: CAWSVWMRGPNGYTF. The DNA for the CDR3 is TGTGCCTGGAGTGTGTGGATGAGGGGACCTAATGGCTACACCTTC. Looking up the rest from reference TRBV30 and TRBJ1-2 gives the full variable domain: SQTIHQWPATLVQPVGSPLSLECTVEGTSNPNLYWYRQAAGRGLQLLFYSVGIGQISSEVPQNLSASRPQDRQFILSSKKLLLSDSGFYLCAWSVWMRGPNGYTFGSGTRLTVV.

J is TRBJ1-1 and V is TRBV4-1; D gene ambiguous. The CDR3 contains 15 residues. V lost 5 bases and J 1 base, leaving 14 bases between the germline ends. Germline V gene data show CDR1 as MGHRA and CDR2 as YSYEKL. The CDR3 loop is CASSSPSKSNTEAFF. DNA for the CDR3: TGCGCCAGCAGCTCCCCCTCGAAGTCGAACACTGAAGCTTTCTTT.

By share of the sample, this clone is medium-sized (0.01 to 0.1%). CDR3 sequence reads: CASSLEATEQYF. The DNA of the CDR3 is TGTGCCAGCAGCTTGGAAGCTACCGAGCAGTACTTC. The chain carries TRBV5-4 and TRBJ2-7; D gene unclear. Trimming left V 0 bases short and J 6 bases short, with 7 bases between. There are 12 residues in the CDR3. Germline assignment: CDR1 SGHNT and CDR2 YYREEE (reference sequence).

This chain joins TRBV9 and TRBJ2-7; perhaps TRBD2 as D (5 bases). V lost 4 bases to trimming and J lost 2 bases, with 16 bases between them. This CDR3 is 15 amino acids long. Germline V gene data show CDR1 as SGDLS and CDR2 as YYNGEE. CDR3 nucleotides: TGTGCCAGCAGCCCCGAGGGCAGTTCAACCTACGAGCAGTACTTC. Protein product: CASSPEGSSTYEQYF.

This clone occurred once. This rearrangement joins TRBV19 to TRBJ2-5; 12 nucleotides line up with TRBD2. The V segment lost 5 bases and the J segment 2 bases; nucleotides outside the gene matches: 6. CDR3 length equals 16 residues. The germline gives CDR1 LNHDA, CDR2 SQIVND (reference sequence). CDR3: CASSFRLAGEQETQYF. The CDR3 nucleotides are TGTGCCAGTAGTTTCAGACTAGCGGGAGAACAAGAGACCCAGTACTTC.

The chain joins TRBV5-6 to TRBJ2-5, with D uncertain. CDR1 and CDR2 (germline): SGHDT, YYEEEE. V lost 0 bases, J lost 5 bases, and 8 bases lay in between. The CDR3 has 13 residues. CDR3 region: CASSLGPGETQYF. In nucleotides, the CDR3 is TGTGCCAGCAGCTTGGGCCCCGGGGAGACCCAGTACTTC.

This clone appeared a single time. The CDR3 region has the DNA TGTGCCACCAGCAGGGAGCACAGGGGGCGGGCGTCTGGCTACACCTTC. Translating gives CATSREHRGRASGYTF. V and J are TRBV15 and TRBJ1-2; 9 nucleotides match TRBD1. The CDR3 is 16 residues long. The trim removed 3 bases at V and 7 bases at J, leaving 12 bases unmatched. Germline CDR1 LNHNV, CDR2 YYDKDF (reference sequence).

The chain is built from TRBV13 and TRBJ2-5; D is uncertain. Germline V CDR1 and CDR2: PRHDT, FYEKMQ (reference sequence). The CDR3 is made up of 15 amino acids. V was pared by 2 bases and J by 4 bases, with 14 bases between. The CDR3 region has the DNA TGTGCCAGCAGCTTAAATCCCCTCTTGGGAGAGACCCAGTACTTC. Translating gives CASSLNPLLGETQYF.

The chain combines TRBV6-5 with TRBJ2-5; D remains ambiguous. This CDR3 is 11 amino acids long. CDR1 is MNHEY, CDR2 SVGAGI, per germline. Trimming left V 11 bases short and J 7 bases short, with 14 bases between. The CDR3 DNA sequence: TGTGCCGTAGCAGACTTTCCGACCCAGTACTTC. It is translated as CAVADFPTQYF.

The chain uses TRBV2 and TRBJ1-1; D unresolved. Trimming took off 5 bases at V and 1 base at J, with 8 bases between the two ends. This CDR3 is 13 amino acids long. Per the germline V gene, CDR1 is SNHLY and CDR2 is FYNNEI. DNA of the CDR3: TGTGCCAGCAGTCCCAACCGGAACACTGAAGCTTTCTTT. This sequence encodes CASSPNRNTEAFF.

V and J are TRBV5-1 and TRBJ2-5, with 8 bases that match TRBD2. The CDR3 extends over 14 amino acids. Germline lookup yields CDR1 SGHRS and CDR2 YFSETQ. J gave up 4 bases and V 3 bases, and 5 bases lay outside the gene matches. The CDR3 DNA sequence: TGCGCCAGCAGCTGGAGCGGGAGTAGAGAGACCCAGTACTTC. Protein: CASSWSGSRETQYF.

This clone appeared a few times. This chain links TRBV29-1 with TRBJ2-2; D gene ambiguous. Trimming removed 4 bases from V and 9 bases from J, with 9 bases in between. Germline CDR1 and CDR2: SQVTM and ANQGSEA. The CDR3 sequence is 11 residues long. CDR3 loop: CSVGGSRELFF. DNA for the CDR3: TGCAGCGTTGGTGGATCCCGGGAGCTGTTTTTT.

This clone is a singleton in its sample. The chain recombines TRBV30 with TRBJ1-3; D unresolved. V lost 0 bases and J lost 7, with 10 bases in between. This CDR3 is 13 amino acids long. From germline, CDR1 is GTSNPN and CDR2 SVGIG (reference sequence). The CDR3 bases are TGTGCCTGGAGTGTAGCCGGAGGGAACACCATATATTTT. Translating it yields CAWSVAGGNTIYF. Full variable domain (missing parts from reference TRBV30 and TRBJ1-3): SQTIHQWPATLVQPVGSPLSLECTVEGTSNPNLYWYRQAAGRGLQLLFYSVGIGQISSEVPQNLSASRPQDRQFILSSKKLLLSDSGFYLCAWSVAGGNTIYFGEGSWLTVV.

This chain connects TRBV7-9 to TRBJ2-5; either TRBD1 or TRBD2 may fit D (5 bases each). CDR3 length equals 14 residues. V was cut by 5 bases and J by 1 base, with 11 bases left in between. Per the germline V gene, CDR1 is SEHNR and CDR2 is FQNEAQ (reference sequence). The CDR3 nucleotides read TGTGCCAGCAGCCCCGGGGCAGCCCAAGAGACCCAGTACTTC. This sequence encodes CASSPGAAQETQYF.

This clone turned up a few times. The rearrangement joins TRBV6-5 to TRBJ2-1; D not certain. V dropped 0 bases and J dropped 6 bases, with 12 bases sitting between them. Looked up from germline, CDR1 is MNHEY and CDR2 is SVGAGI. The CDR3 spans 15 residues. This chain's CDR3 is CASSYSPRAGNEQFF. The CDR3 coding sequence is TGTGCCAGCAGTTACTCGCCTAGGGCAGGCAATGAGCAGTTCTTC.

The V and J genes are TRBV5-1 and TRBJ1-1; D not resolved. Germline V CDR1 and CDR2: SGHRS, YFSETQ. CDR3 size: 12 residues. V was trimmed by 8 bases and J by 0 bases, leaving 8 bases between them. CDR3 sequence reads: CARTGVNTEAFF. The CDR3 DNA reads TGCGCCAGGACGGGAGTGAACACTGAAGCTTTCTTT.

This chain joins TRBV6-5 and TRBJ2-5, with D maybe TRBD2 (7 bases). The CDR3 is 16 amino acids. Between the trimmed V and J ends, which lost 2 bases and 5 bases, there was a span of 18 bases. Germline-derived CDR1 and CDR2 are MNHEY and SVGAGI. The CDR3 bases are TGTGCCAGCAGTTACGGGCCCTCACGGGGGGCGGAGACCCAGTACTTC. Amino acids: CASSYGPSRGAETQYF.

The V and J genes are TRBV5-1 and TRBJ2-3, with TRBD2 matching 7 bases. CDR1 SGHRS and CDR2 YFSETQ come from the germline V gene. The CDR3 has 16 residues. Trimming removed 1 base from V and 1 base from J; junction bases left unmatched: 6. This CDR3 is CASSLLGGSGTDTQYF. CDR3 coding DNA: TGCGCCAGCAGCTTGCTGGGCGGGAGTGGCACAGATACGCAGTATTTT.

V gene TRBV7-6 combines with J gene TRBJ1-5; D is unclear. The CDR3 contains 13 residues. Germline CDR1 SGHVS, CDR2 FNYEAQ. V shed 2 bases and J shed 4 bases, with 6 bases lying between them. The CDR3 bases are TGTGCCAGCAGCTTATCAAGAAATCAGCCCCAGCATTTT. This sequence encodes CASSLSRNQPQHF.

The CDR3 loop is CGGGDTQYF. DNA for the CDR3: TGTGGGGGGGGAGATACGCAGTATTTT. The rearrangement links TRBV7-9 to TRBJ2-3; 7 nucleotides line up with TRBD2. Germline CDR1 SEHNR, CDR2 FQNEAQ (reference sequence). The CDR3 has 9 residues.

CDR3 nucleotide sequence: TGCGCCAGCAGCCAGTTCCGTAGCGGGGTAAAACACAATGAGCAGTTCTTC. This sequence encodes CASSQFRSGVKHNEQFF. The V gene is TRBV4-1, the J gene TRBJ2-1, with TRBD2 matching 8 bases. Unmatched junction bases numbered 12, after V lost 3 bases and J lost 5 bases. CDR1 is MGHRA and CDR2 is YSYEKL in the germline V gene. The CDR3 length is 17 residues.

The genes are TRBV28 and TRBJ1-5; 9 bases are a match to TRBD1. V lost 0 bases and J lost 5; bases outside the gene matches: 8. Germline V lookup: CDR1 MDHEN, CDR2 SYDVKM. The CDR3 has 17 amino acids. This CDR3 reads CASSLWDRGTNDQPQHF. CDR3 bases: TGTGCCAGCAGTTTATGGGACAGGGGTACAAACGATCAGCCCCAGCATTTT. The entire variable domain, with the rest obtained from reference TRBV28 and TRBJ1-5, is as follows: DVKVTQSSRYLVKRTGEKVFLECVQDMDHENMFWYRQDPGLGLRLIYFSYDVKMKEKGDIPEGYSVSREKKERFSLILESASTNQTSMYLCASSLWDRGTNDQPQHFGDGTRLSIL.

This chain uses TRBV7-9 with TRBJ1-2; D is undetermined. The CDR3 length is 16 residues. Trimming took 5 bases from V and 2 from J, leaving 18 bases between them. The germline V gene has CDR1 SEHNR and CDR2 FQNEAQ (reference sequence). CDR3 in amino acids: CASSPPGHLLNYGYTF. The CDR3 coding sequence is TGTGCCAGCAGCCCCCCGGGTCATCTACTGAACTATGGCTACACCTTC. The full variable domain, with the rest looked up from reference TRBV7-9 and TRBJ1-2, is DTGVSQNPRHKITKRGQNVTFRCDPISEHNRLYWYRQTLGQGPEFLTYFQNEAQLEKSRLLSDRFSAERPKGSFSTLEIQRTEQGDSAMYLCASSPPGHLLNYGYTFGSGTRLTVV.

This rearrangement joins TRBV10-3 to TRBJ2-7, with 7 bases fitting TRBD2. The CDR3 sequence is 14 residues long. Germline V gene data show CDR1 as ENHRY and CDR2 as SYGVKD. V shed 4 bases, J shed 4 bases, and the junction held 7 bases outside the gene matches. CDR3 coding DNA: TGTGCCATCAGTGTGGGAGGGAGTAGTTACGAGCAGTACTTC. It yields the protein CAISVGGSSYEQYF.

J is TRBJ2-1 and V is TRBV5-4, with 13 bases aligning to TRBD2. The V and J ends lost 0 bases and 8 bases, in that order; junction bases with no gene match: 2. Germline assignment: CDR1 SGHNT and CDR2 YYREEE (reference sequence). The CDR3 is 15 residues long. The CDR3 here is CASSLGLAGGHEQFF. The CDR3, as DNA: TGTGCCAGCAGCTTGGGACTAGCGGGAGGCCATGAGCAGTTCTTC.

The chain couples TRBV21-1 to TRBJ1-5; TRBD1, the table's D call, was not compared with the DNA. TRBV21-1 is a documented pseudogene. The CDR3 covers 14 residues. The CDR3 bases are TGTGCCAGCAGCAAAGGACAGGGGGCTGAGCTCCAGCATTTT. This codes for CASSKGQGAELQHF.

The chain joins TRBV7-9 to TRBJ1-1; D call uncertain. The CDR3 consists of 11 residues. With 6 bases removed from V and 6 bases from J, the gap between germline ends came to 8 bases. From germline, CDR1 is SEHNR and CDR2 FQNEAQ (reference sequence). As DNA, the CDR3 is TGTGCCAGCAGATGGGCCCCTGAAGCTTTCTTT. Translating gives CASRWAPEAFF.

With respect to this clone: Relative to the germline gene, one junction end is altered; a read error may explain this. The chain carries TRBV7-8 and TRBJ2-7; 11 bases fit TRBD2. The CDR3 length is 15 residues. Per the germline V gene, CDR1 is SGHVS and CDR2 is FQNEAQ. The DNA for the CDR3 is TGTGCTAGCAGCTTAGTGCTAGCGGGGGGCTACGAGCAGTACTTC. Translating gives CASSLVLAGGYEQYF.

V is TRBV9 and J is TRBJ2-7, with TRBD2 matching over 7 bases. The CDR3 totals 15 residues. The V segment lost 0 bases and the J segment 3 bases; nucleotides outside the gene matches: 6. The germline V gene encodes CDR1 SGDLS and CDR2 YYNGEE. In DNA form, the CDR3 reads TGTGCCAGCAGCGTAGATCACGGACTAGGCTACGAGCAGTACTTC. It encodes CASSVDHGLGYEQYF.

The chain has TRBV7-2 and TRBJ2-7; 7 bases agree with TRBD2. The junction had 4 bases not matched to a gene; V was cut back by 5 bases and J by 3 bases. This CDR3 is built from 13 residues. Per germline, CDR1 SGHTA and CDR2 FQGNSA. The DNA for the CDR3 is TGTGCCAGCAGCCTGGGACTATTCTACGAGCAGTACTTC. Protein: CASSLGLFYEQYF.